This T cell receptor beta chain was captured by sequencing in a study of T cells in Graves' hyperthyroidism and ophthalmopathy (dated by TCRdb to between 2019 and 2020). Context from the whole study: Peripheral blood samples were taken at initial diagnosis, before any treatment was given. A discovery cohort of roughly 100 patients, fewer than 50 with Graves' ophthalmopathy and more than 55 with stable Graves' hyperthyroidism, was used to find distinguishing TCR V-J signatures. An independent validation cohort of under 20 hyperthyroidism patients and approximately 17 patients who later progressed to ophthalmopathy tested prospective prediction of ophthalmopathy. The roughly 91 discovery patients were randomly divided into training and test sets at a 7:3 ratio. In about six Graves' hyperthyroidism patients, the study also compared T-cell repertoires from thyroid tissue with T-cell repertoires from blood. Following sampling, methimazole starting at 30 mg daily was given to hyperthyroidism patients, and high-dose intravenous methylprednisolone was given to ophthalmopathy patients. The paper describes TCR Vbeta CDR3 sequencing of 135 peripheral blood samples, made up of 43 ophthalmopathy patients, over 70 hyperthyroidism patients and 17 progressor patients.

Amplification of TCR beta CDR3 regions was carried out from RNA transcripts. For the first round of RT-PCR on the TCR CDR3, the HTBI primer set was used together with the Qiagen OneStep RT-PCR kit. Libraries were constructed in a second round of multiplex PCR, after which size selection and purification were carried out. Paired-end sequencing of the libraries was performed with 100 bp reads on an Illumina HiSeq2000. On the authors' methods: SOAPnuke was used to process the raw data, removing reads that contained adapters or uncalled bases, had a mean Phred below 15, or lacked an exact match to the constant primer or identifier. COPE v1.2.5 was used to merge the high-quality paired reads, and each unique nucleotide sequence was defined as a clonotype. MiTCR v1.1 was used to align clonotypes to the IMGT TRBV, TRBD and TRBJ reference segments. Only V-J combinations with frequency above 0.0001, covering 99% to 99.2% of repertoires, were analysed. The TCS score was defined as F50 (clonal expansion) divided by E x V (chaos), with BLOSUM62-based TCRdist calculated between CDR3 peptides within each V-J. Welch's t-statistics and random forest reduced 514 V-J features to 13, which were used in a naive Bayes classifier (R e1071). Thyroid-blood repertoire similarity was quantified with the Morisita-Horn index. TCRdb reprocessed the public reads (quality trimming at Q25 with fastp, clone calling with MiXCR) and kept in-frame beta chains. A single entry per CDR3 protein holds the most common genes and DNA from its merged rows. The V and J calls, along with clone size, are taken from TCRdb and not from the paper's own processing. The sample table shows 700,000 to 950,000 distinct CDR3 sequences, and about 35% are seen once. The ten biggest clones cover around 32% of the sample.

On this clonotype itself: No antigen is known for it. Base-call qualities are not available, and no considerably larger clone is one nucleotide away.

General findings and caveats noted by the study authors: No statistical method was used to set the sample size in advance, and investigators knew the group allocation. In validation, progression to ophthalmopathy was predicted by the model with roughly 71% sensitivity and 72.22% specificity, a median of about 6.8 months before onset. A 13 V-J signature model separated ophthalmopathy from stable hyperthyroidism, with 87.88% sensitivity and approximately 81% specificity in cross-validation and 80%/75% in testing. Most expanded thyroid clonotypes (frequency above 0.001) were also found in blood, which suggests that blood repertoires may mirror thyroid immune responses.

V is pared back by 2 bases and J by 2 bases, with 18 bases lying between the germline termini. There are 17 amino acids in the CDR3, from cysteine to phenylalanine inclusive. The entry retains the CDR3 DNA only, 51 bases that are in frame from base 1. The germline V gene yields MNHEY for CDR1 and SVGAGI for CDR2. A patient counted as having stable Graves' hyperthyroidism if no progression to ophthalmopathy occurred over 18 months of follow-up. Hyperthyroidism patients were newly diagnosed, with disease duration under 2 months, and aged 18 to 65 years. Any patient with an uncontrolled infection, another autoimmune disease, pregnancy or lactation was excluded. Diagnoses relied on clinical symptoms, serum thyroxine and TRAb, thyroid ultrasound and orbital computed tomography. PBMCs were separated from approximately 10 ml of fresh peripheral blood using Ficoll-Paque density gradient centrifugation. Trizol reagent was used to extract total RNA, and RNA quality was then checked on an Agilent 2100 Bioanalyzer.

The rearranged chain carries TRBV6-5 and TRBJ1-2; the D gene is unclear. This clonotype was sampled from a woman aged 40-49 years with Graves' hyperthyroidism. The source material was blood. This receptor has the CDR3 CASSYPPTMGINYGYTF. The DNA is TGTGCCAGCAGTTACCCACCGACGATGGGGATCAACTATGGCTACACCTTC.